The 27 T cell receptor beta chains below were found in one sample sequenced in a study of T cells in localized non-small cell lung cancer. Clones were sequenced by immunoSEQ multiplex PCR, and TCRdb holds only the in-frame ones, with some missing. Altogether some 7,000 clones are present, approximately 22% being singletons, with the ten largest covering 3.6%. This material consisted of lung tumor tissue, taken before any cancer treatment. The receptor source for this set is a man between 40 and 75 years old with stage III squamous cell lung carcinoma.

This rearrangement joins TRBV9 to TRBJ2-7; either TRBD1 or TRBD2 may fit D (5 bases each). Trimming stripped 3 bases from V and 0 bases from J, with 19 bases between. The CDR3 runs to 17 residues. Germline lookup yields CDR1 SGDLS and CDR2 YYNGEE. CDR3 amino acids: CASSASPGQRSSYEQYF. CDR3 coding DNA: TGTGCCAGCAGCGCGTCCCCAGGGCAGCGGAGCTCCTACGAGCAGTACTTC.

This clone was recorded only once. The rearrangement links TRBV5-1 to TRBJ2-1, with 9 bases aligning to TRBD2. The germline gives CDR1 SGHRS, CDR2 YFSETQ. This CDR3 is built from 14 residues. Trimming at V came to 0 bases and at J to 5 bases, leaving 0 bases not matched to a gene. CDR3 sequence: CASSLGLADNEQFF. DNA for the CDR3: TGCGCCAGCAGCTTGGGACTAGCGGACAATGAGCAGTTCTTC.

The genes are TRBV23-1 and TRBJ2-7, with 7 bases aligning to TRBD1. TRBV23-1 is an open reading frame, and its role is uncertain. The CDR3 is made up of 15 amino acids. Trimming took 6 bases from V and 5 from J; bases not matched to a gene: 13. The CDR3 coding sequence is TGCGCCAGCAGCCAGACCCCACAGGACAGGAACGAGCAGTACTTC. Its translation is CASSQTPQDRNEQYF.

By its share, this clone is medium-sized. The chain has TRBV28 and TRBJ2-1, with no clear D. The V and J ends lost 3 bases and 4 bases respectively, with 7 bases between them. Germline-derived CDR1 and CDR2 are MDHEN and SYDVKM. The CDR3 consists of 13 residues. In DNA, the CDR3 is TGTGCCAGCAGTTTCAGTTGGTACAATGAGCAGTTCTTC. It translates to CASSFSWYNEQFF. Together with reference TRBV28 and TRBJ2-1, the CDR3 gives the full variable domain: DVKVTQSSRYLVKRTGEKVFLECVQDMDHENMFWYRQDPGLGLRLIYFSYDVKMKEKGDIPEGYSVSREKKERFSLILESASTNQTSMYLCASSFSWYNEQFFGPGTRLTVL.

The chain combines TRBV28 with TRBJ2-6, with D uncertain. CDR1 MDHEN and CDR2 SYDVKM come from the germline V gene. The CDR3 covers 14 residues. V lost 5 bases and J lost 0, with 5 bases in between. The CDR3 here is CASSKFSGANVLTF. In nucleotides, the CDR3 is TGTGCCAGCAGTAAGTTCTCTGGGGCCAACGTCCTGACTTTC.

The rearrangement links TRBV6-8 to TRBJ1-3; 9 bases agree with TRBD1. Germline assignment: CDR1 MNHGY and CDR2 SAAAGT. This CDR3 spans 16 amino acids. V was clipped by 4 bases and J by 3 bases; unmatched bases: 7. The CDR3 coding sequence is TGTGCCAGCAGTTGGGACGGGACAGGGAATGGAAACACCATATATTTT. This codes for CASSWDGTGNGNTIYF.

This clone occurred a few times. CDR3 sequence (DNA): TGTGCCTGGAGTGTTATAGCGGGGGCCTACAATGAGCAGTTCTTC. As protein: CAWSVIAGAYNEQFF. V and J are TRBV30 and TRBJ2-1, with 9 positions matching TRBD2. This CDR3 has 15 amino acids. Losses at the gene ends were 0 bases for V and 2 bases for J; bases not matched to a gene: 2. Germline CDR1 GTSNPN, CDR2 SVGIG (reference sequence).

This clone appeared a few times. V is TRBV15 and J is TRBJ1-1; D is perhaps TRBD1 (6 bases). CDR1 LNHNV and CDR2 YYDKDF come from the germline V gene (reference sequence). This CDR3 is built from 15 residues. V was trimmed by 2 bases and J by 0 bases, leaving 10 bases between them. CDR3 bases: TGTGCCACCAGCAGAAGCCAGGGGATGAACACTGAAGCTTTCTTT. Translated, it gives CATSRSQGMNTEAFF.

This clone was counted only a few times. V usage is TRBV28 and J usage is TRBJ2-5; 14 nucleotides align to TRBD2. Germline CDR1 and CDR2: MDHEN and SYDVKM. The V and J ends lost 0 bases and 2 bases, in that order; junction bases with no gene match: 2. The CDR3 is made up of 17 amino acids. CDR3 in amino acids: CASSLWTSGGAQETQYF. As DNA, the CDR3 is TGTGCCAGCAGTTTATGGACTAGCGGGGGGGCGCAAGAGACCCAGTACTTC.

The chain is built from TRBV19 and TRBJ1-5; TRBD1 might be the D (5 bases). V was clipped by 5 bases and J by 0 bases, with 11 bases between them. The CDR3 contains 15 residues. From germline, CDR1 is LNHDA and CDR2 SQIVND (reference sequence). The CDR3: CASSAGSDSNQPQHF. In DNA form, the CDR3 reads TGTGCCAGTAGTGCAGGGAGTGATAGCAATCAGCCCCAGCATTTT.

DNA of the CDR3: TGTGCCAGCAGCTACGCATCGTACCAAGAGACCCAGTACTTC. It yields the protein CASSYASYQETQYF. This chain links TRBV11-3 with TRBJ2-5; D gene ambiguous. V lost 4 bases and J lost 0, with 9 bases in between. The CDR3 extends over 14 amino acids. Germline V gene sequence: CDR1 SGHNT, CDR2 YENEEA.

This chain uses TRBV30 with TRBJ1-2, with TRBD1 matching over 9 bases. Germline V lookup: CDR1 GTSNPN, CDR2 SVGIG (reference sequence). This CDR3 contains 13 residues. V lost 0 bases, J lost 8 bases, and 4 bases stayed unmatched. The CDR3 sequence is CAWSVQGARGYTF. DNA of the CDR3: TGTGCCTGGAGTGTACAGGGGGCTCGGGGCTACACCTTC. The complete variable domain, with remaining parts taken from reference TRBV30 and TRBJ1-2, reads SQTIHQWPATLVQPVGSPLSLECTVEGTSNPNLYWYRQAAGRGLQLLFYSVGIGQISSEVPQNLSASRPQDRQFILSSKKLLLSDSGFYLCAWSVQGARGYTFGSGTRLTVV.

This clone was picked up a small number of times. The chain couples TRBV6-8 to TRBJ2-3; 12 bases agree with TRBD2. Germline lookup yields CDR1 MNHGY and CDR2 SAAAGT. The ends lost 5 bases at V and 6 bases at J; junction bases unmatched: 18. The CDR3 covers 19 residues. The CDR3 DNA is TGTGCCAGCAGTGACCTTTTTAAACGACTAGCGGGAGAAGCCGATACGCAGTATTTT. It yields the protein CASSDLFKRLAGEADTQYF.

The rearrangement links TRBV18 to TRBJ1-4, with D possibly being TRBD1 (5 bases). V was clipped by 6 bases and J by 4 bases, with 15 bases between them. This CDR3 spans 15 amino acids. Germline CDR1 reads KGHSH; CDR2 reads LQKENI. The chain's CDR3 is CASSASSGDNEKLFF. In DNA form, the CDR3 reads TGTGCCAGCTCGGCTAGCTCGGGGGATAATGAAAAACTGTTTTTT.

This clone was recorded a few times. This rearrangement joins TRBV28 to TRBJ1-3; the D is unclear. CDR3 length: 15 residues. CDR1 and CDR2 (germline): MDHEN, SYDVKM. Trimming took off 0 bases at V and 0 bases at J, with 6 bases between the two ends. CDR3 amino acids: CASSLWATSGNTIYF. CDR3 in DNA: TGTGCCAGCAGTTTATGGGCGACCTCTGGAAACACCATATATTTT.

The chain links TRBV6-8 to TRBJ1-5, with D possibly matching TRBD1 (5 bases). The germline gives CDR1 MNHGY, CDR2 SAAAGT. The CDR3 totals 15 residues. V lost 5 bases and J lost 1, with 12 bases in between. Here the CDR3 DNA reads TGTGCCAGCAGTCAACGGGACCGAAGCAATCAGCCCCAGCATTTT. This translates into CASSQRDRSNQPQHF.

This clone was counted between two and nine times. The rearrangement joins TRBV28 to TRBJ2-6; perhaps TRBD2 as D (6 bases). CDR1 MDHEN and CDR2 SYDVKM come from the germline V gene. CDR3 length: 15 amino acids. Deletions cut 8 bases from V and 1 base from J, with 12 bases between. The CDR3 sequence is CASLLRGSGANVLTF. CDR3 nucleotides: TGTGCCAGCCTCCTACGGGGGTCTGGGGCCAACGTCCTGACTTTC.

This chain joins TRBV11-3 and TRBJ1-4; the match to TRBD1 covers 8 bases. Germline assignment: CDR1 SGHNT and CDR2 YENEEA. Trimming removed 0 bases from V and 5 bases from J; junction bases left unmatched: 2. The CDR3 runs to 15 residues. This CDR3 is CASSLDRDRNEKLFF. In DNA, the CDR3 is TGTGCCAGCAGCTTAGACCGGGACAGGAATGAAAAACTGTTTTTT. Full variable domain (outside the CDR3, taken from reference TRBV11-3 and TRBJ1-4): EAGVVQSPRYKIIEKKQPVAFWCNPISGHNTLYWYLQNLGQGPELLIRYENEEAVDDSQLPKDRFSAERLKGVDSTLKIQPAELGDSAVYLCASSLDRDRNEKLFFGSGTQLSVL.

V is TRBV9 and J is TRBJ2-5, with D perhaps TRBD1 or TRBD2 (6 bases each). The CDR3 length is 15 residues. V dropped 0 bases and J dropped 5 bases, with 14 bases sitting between them. CDR1 and CDR2 (germline): SGDLS, YYNGEE. CDR3 loop: CASSVGVGGGETQYF. CDR3 in DNA: TGTGCCAGCAGCGTAGGGGTGGGGGGCGGTGAGACCCAGTACTTC.

The table lists this clone with a few counts. The V and J genes are TRBV11-3 and TRBJ2-7; TRBD2 agrees at 13 bases. V gave up 4 bases and J gave up 7 bases; unmatched junction bases: 7. The germline V gene encodes CDR1 SGHNT and CDR2 YENEEA. This CDR3 has 15 amino acids. Here the CDR3 DNA reads TGTGCCAGCAGCTCGACGGGACTAGCGGGACTTGAGCAGTACTTC. Translating it yields CASSSTGLAGLEQYF.

V usage is TRBV7-8 and J usage is TRBJ1-4; D may be TRBD1 (5 bases). Between the trimmed V and J ends, which lost 5 bases and 8 bases, there was a span of 12 bases. The CDR3 is 13 residues long. Germline CDR1 is SGHVS and CDR2 is FQNEAQ. CDR3 sequence (DNA): TGTGCCAGCAGCCAAGATAGGGGAGAAAAACTGTTTTTT. It yields the protein CASSQDRGEKLFF.

The chain couples TRBV28 to TRBJ1-6, with D maybe TRBD1 (6 bases). Between the trimmed V and J ends, which lost 3 bases and 7 bases, there was a span of 25 bases. Germline CDR1 and CDR2: MDHEN and SYDVKM. The CDR3 has 19 residues. CDR3 sequence: CASSLPGGAYRVGNSPLHF. The CDR3 DNA sequence: TGTGCCAGCAGTTTGCCGGGGGGCGCATACAGGGTAGGCAATTCACCCCTCCACTTT.

The chain joins TRBV11-3 to TRBJ1-6, with D possibly matching TRBD1 (5 bases). The germline CDR1 and CDR2 sequences are SGHNT and YENEEA. The CDR3 sequence is 14 residues long. V lost 5 bases to trimming and J lost 10 bases, with 15 bases between them. DNA of the CDR3: TGTGCCAGCAGCCGTGAGGGGCGGAGGTCACCCCTCCACTTT. This translates into CASSREGRRSPLHF.

This chain connects TRBV11-3 to TRBJ1-2, with a tentative D call TRBD1 (6 bases). Looked up from germline, CDR1 is SGHNT and CDR2 is YENEEA. Deletions cut 2 bases from V and 1 base from J, with 11 bases between. This CDR3 contains 15 residues. CDR3 in DNA: TGTGCCAGCAGCTTAAGGCAGGGGCGTAACTATGGCTACACCTTC. It specifies CASSLRQGRNYGYTF.

This clone was found many times. The chain is built from TRBV6-8 and TRBJ1-5; D is unclear. The CDR3 consists of 12 residues. Germline CDR1 MNHGY, CDR2 SAAAGT. V was shortened by 7 bases and J by 9 bases, with 13 bases between the two germline ends. The CDR3 spells CASNSPGGPQHF. CDR3 DNA: TGTGCCAGCAATAGCCCCGGAGGGCCCCAGCATTTT.

This clone has a count of ten or more. CDR3 in amino acids: CASSLGIQNYGYTF. DNA of the CDR3: TGTGCCAGCAGCTTGGGTATCCAAAACTATGGCTACACCTTC. J is TRBJ1-2 and V is TRBV11-3, with D hard to call. V was clipped by 3 bases and J by 2 bases, with 10 bases between them. In germline, CDR1 is SGHNT, CDR2 YENEEA. This CDR3 spans 14 amino acids.

The table lists this clone with a few counts. The V call is TRBV1, the J call TRBJ2-1; TRBD1, as called in the table, went unchecked against the DNA. TRBV1 is tagged as a pseudogene. The CDR3 spans 13 residues. In DNA form, the CDR3 reads TGCACCAGCAGCCAGCACACCTACAATGAGCAGTTCTTC. Residues: CTSSQHTYNEQFF.